This T cell receptor (beta chain) emerged from a study of shared clonotypes between healthy human individuals. The wider study: Each donor contributed plates that comprised three CD4 naive, three CD4 memory, two CD8 naive and one CD8 memory.

In the case of this clone: Antigen: not known.

Assay used: immunoSEQ multiplex PCR; TCRdb lists only in-frame clones, some missing. The table lists about 2 million clones, about 95% of them singletons. Overall study findings and caveats: Owing to a small donor count, the genetic and exposure-history diversity represented was limited.

Positive CCR7 selection of CD45RO-negative cells yielded the naive CD8 cells, and terminally differentiated effector memory CD45RA+ cells were excluded. All participating donors were Caucasian adults from Nashville, Tennessee. V lost 3 bases to trimming and J lost 0 bases, with 6 bases between them. The CDR3 covers 14 residues. The germline V gene encodes CDR1 SQVTM and CDR2 ANQGSEA. The sample was naive CD8+ T cells sorted from blood. The TCR originated in a man aged 18 to 29 in good health. The rearrangement uses TRBV29-1 and TRBJ2-6, with no clear D. For the CDR3, the DNA is TGCAGCGTTGATGGGTCCTCTGGGGCCAACGTCCTGACTTTC. This gives the protein CSVDGSSGANVLTF.